This T cell receptor beta chain stems from a study of blood T cell repertoires in COVID-19. Study-level information: Acute and convalescent COVID-19 specimens originated in the United States, Italy and Spain. The analysed material was cDNA or gDNA that came from T cells, B-cell-depleted T cells, or PBMCs.

TCRdb's copy holds only in-frame clones and misses some; the assay was immunoSEQ multiplex PCR. The sample shows 150,000 to 200,000 clones, 70% to 90% of them seen only once. Sequences were obtained from peripheral blood. The TCR sequence derives from a man younger than 35 who had recovered from COVID-19.

The CDR3 sequence: CSASNRQGDEKLFF. DNA of the CDR3: TGCAGTGCTAGTAACCGGCAGGGTGATGAAAAACTGTTTTTT. J is TRBJ1-4 and V is TRBV20-1; D is possibly TRBD1 (5 bases). Germline loops: CDR1 DFQATT, CDR2 SNEGSKA (reference sequence). The CDR3 is 14 residues long. The ends were cut back, 3 bases at V and 6 bases at J, with 14 bases in the middle.